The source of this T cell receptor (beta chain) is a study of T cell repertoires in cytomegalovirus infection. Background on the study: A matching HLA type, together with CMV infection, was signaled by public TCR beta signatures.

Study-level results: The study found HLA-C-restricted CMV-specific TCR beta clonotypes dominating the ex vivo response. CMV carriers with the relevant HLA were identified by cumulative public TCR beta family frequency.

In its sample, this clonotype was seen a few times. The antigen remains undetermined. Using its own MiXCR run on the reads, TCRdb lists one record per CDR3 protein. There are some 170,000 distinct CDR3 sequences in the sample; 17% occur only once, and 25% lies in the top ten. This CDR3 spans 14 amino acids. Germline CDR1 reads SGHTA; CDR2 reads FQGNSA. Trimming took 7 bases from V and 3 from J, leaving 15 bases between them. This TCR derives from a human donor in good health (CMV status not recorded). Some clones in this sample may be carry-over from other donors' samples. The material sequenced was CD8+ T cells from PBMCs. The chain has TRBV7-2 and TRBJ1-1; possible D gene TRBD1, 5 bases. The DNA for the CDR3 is TGTGCCAGCATACCGGGTAGGGGCGACACTGAAGCTTTCTTT. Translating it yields CASIPGRGDTEAFF.